Listed here are 20 T cell receptor beta chains from one sample, sequenced in a study of blood T cell repertoires in COVID-19. Sequenced by immunoSEQ multiplex PCR; TCRdb stores in-frame clones only, minus some. The table lists approximately 270,000 clones, 70% to 90% of them singletons. Specimen: peripheral blood. Receptors were obtained from a woman aged 70-85 years with acute or convalescent COVID-19.

This rearrangement joins TRBV24-1 to TRBJ1-2; TRBD1 is a possible D gene (6 bases). The CDR3 sequence is 12 residues long. The germline V and J ends were trimmed by 7 bases and 7 bases, with 12 bases remaining between them. CDR1 and CDR2 from the germline V gene are KGHDR and SFDVKD. The DNA for the CDR3 is TGTGCCACCAGGGGGGCCTCGGGTGGCTACACCTTC. Amino acid sequence: CATRGASGGYTF.

The chain combines TRBV5-1 with TRBJ2-1; 7 nucleotides match TRBD2. After removal of 4 bases from V and 8 bases from J, the junction contained 15 bases not matched to a gene. The CDR3 has 16 residues. The germline V gene encodes CDR1 SGHRS and CDR2 YFSETQ. The DNA of the CDR3 is TGCGCCAGCAGCCGGCTGGGGACTACTCTACGCGATGAGCAGTTCTTC. This codes for CASSRLGTTLRDEQFF. Drawing the rest from reference TRBV5-1 and TRBJ2-1, the complete variable domain is KAGVTQTPRYLIKTRGQQVTLSCSPISGHRSVSWYQQTPGQGLQFLFEYFSETQRNKGNFPGRFSGRQFSNSRSEMNVSTLELGDSALYLCASSRLGTTLRDEQFFGPGTRLTVL.

The chain uses TRBV24-1 and TRBJ2-3; 7 nucleotides line up with TRBD2. After removal of 10 bases from V and 0 bases from J, the junction contained 6 bases not matched to a gene. Germline-derived CDR1 and CDR2 are KGHDR and SFDVKD. The CDR3 is 14 amino acids. CDR3 sequence reads: CATAKAGSTDTQYF. CDR3 coding DNA: TGTGCCACAGCCAAAGCGGGGAGCACAGATACGCAGTATTTT.

This clone was detected only a few times. The genes are TRBV20-1 and TRBJ1-1; D is unclear. Looked up from germline, CDR1 is DFQATT and CDR2 is SNEGSKA (reference sequence). Deletions cut 3 bases from V and 0 bases from J, with 11 bases between. The CDR3 is 14 amino acids. The CDR3 DNA reads as TGCAGTGCTAGTTGGAGGACGGTGAACACTGAAGCTTTCTTT. Residues: CSASWRTVNTEAFF.

This clone was seen more than once but under ten times. CDR3 nucleotide sequence: TGTGCCAGCAGTGCCGGGGTCCGGAACACTGAAGCTTTCTTT. It is translated as CASSAGVRNTEAFF. This sequence joins TRBV2 and TRBJ1-1; D is undetermined. Trimming pared 4 bases from V and 1 base from J, leaving 10 bases between. Germline loops: CDR1 SNHLY, CDR2 FYNNEI. The CDR3 loop spans 14 amino acids.

The chain is built from TRBV5-6 and TRBJ2-1, with TRBD2 identical over 16 bases. CDR3 length equals 18 residues. Germline V gene data show CDR1 as SGHDT and CDR2 as YYEEEE. V was clipped by 2 bases and J by 10 bases; unmatched bases: 12. The CDR3 coding sequence is TGTGCCAGCAGCTTTAGCGCGGGGACTAGCGGGGGGGCCCGGGAGCAGTTCTTC. Its translation is CASSFSAGTSGGAREQFF. Together with reference TRBV5-6 and TRBJ2-1, the CDR3 gives the full variable domain: DAGVTQSPTHLIKTRGQQVTLRCSPKSGHDTVSWYQQALGQGPQFIFQYYEEEERQRGNFPDRFSGHQFPNYSSELNVNALLLGDSALYLCASSFSAGTSGGAREQFFGPGTRLTVL.

The chain carries TRBV2 and TRBJ2-7, with D possibly being TRBD1 (5 bases). From germline, CDR1 is SNHLY and CDR2 FYNNEI. Between the trimmed V and J ends, which lost 6 bases and 3 bases, there was a span of 21 bases. The CDR3 contains 16 residues. In nucleotides, the CDR3 is TGTGCCAGCAGGTCAAGCAGGGCAGCTCCTATCTACGAGCAGTACTTC. Translating gives CASRSSRAAPIYEQYF.

The CDR3 reads CSASRGSGGTNEKLFF. DNA for the CDR3: TGCAGTGCTAGTCGGGGATCGGGGGGAACTAATGAAAAACTGTTTTTT. The chain is built from TRBV20-1 and TRBJ1-4; tentative D call: TRBD1 (5 bases). The CDR3 is 16 amino acids. V was clipped by 3 bases and J by 1 base, with 15 bases between them. The germline gives CDR1 DFQATT, CDR2 SNEGSKA (reference sequence).

The chain has TRBV4-1 and TRBJ1-2; TRBD1 is a possible D gene (5 bases). Per the germline V gene, CDR1 is MGHRA and CDR2 is YSYEKL. With 3 bases removed from V and 11 bases from J, the gap between germline ends came to 13 bases. The CDR3 loop spans 12 amino acids. CDR3 DNA: TGCGCCAGCAGCCACGCAGGGAGGGATTACACCTTC. This gives the protein CASSHAGRDYTF.

This chain links TRBV10-3 with TRBJ2-3, with TRBD2 matching 8 bases. The CDR3 sequence is 15 residues long. V lost 5 bases, J lost 0 bases, and 4 bases stayed unmatched. Germline V lookup: CDR1 ENHRY, CDR2 SYGVKD. The CDR3 DNA reads as TGTGCCATCAGTCGTAGCGGGGTAAGCACAGATACGCAGTATTTT. It codes for CAISRSGVSTDTQYF.

The chain uses TRBV2 and TRBJ1-4; no definite D call. Trimming removed 2 bases from V and 10 bases from J, with 17 bases in between. CDR1 and CDR2 from the germline V gene are SNHLY and FYNNEI. The CDR3 totals 15 residues. DNA for the CDR3: TGTGCCAGCAGTGAAACCCAAAAGTCGGGAGGAAAACTGTTTTTT. Translation: CASSETQKSGGKLFF.

The V gene is TRBV12-3 or TRBV12-4, the J gene TRBJ2-7; D uncertain. V was shortened by 5 bases and J by 9 bases, with 14 bases between the two germline ends. The CDR3 runs 12 residues. The CDR3 DNA follows: TGTGCCAGCAGTACCTCTCCGTCGGGGCAGTACTTC. Its translation: CASSTSPSGQYF.

The rearrangement links TRBV21-1 to TRBJ1-1; TRBD1 was called by the table and not checked on the DNA. TRBV21-1 is listed as a pseudogene. The CDR3 loop spans 14 amino acids. The CDR3 bases are TGTGCCAGCAGCGTCCGGGACAGGGACACTGAAGCTTTCTTT. Its protein product is CASSVRDRDTEAFF.

The chain couples TRBV24-1 to TRBJ2-7, with D maybe TRBD1 (7 bases). Germline CDR1 reads KGHDR; CDR2 reads SFDVKD. The V and J ends lost 5 bases and 3 bases respectively, with 16 bases between them. The CDR3 totals 15 residues. The CDR3 nucleotides read TGTGCCACCAGTGCAGGGGCGCAGGGGGGCTACGAGCAGTACTTC. It encodes CATSAGAQGGYEQYF.

This chain joins TRBV3-1 (or the pseudogene TRBV3-2) and TRBJ2-1, with TRBD2 matching over 8 bases. The CDR3 totals 16 residues. Germline V lookup: CDR1 LGHDT, CDR2 YNNKEL (reference sequence). Losses at the gene ends were 0 bases for V and 12 bases for J; bases not matched to a gene: 13. The CDR3 spells CASSQDGGVAAAGQFF. DNA of the CDR3: TGTGCCAGCAGCCAAGACGGGGGGGTAGCGGCGGCCGGGCAGTTCTTC.

The chain recombines TRBV5-4 with TRBJ1-2; D gene ambiguous. V was trimmed by 0 bases and J by 3 bases, leaving 9 bases between them. Germline assignment: CDR1 SGHNT and CDR2 YYREEE (reference sequence). This CDR3 contains 14 residues. CDR3 protein: CASSLGFQDYGYTF. As DNA, the CDR3 is TGTGCCAGCAGCTTGGGTTTCCAGGACTATGGCTACACCTTC.

The chain recombines TRBV5-1 with TRBJ2-7; the D gene is possibly TRBD2 (5 bases). Trimming shortened V by 4 bases and J by 3 bases, and 11 bases separated the two germline ends. This CDR3 is 13 amino acids long. Germline V gives CDR1 SGHRS, CDR2 YFSETQ. CDR3 bases: TGCGCCAGCAGCCTGGACTTGTTCTACGAGCAGTACTTC. The encoded protein is CASSLDLFYEQYF.

The rearrangement joins TRBV15 to TRBJ1-4; maybe TRBD1 (5 bases). Trimming took off 1 base at V and 3 bases at J, with 12 bases between the two ends. The germline gives CDR1 LNHNV, CDR2 YYDKDF (reference sequence). The CDR3 extends over 16 amino acids. The DNA of the CDR3 is TGTGCCACCAGCAGAGGCGGGGGGTCAGCTAATGAAAAACTGTTTTTT. It encodes CATSRGGGSANEKLFF.

The table lists this clone with a few counts. The chain joins TRBV10-3 to TRBJ1-6, with 8 positions matching TRBD1. J lost 9 bases, V lost 6 bases, and 7 bases had no gene match. Looked up from germline, CDR1 is ENHRY and CDR2 is SYGVKD. The CDR3 consists of 14 residues. For the CDR3, the DNA is TGTGCCATCAGGCCGACAGGGGACACTTCACCCCTCCACTTT. Translation: CAIRPTGDTSPLHF.

This chain uses TRBV10-3 with TRBJ2-3; TRBD1 aligns across 8 bases. The CDR3 consists of 20 residues. V dropped 2 bases and J dropped 2; count of bases not matched to a gene: 18. CDR1 ENHRY and CDR2 SYGVKD come from the germline V gene. CDR3: CAISEPPWPPGGEDTDTQYF. CDR3 coding DNA: TGTGCCATCAGTGAGCCGCCTTGGCCCCCAGGGGGCGAGGACACAGATACGCAGTATTTT.